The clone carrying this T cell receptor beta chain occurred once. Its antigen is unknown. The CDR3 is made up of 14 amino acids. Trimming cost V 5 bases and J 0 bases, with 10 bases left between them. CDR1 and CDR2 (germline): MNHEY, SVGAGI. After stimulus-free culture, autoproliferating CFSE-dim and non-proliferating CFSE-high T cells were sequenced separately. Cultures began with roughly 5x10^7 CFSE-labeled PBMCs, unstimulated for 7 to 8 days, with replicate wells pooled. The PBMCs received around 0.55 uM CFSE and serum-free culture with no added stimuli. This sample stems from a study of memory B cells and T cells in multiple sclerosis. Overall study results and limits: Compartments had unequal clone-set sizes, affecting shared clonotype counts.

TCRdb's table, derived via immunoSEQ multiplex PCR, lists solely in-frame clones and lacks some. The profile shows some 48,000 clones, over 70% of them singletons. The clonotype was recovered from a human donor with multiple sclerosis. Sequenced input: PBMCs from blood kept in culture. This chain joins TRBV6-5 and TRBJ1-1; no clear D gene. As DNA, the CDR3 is TGTGCCAGCAGTCGGACGGCTATGAACACTGAAGCTTTCTTT. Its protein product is CASSRTAMNTEAFF.